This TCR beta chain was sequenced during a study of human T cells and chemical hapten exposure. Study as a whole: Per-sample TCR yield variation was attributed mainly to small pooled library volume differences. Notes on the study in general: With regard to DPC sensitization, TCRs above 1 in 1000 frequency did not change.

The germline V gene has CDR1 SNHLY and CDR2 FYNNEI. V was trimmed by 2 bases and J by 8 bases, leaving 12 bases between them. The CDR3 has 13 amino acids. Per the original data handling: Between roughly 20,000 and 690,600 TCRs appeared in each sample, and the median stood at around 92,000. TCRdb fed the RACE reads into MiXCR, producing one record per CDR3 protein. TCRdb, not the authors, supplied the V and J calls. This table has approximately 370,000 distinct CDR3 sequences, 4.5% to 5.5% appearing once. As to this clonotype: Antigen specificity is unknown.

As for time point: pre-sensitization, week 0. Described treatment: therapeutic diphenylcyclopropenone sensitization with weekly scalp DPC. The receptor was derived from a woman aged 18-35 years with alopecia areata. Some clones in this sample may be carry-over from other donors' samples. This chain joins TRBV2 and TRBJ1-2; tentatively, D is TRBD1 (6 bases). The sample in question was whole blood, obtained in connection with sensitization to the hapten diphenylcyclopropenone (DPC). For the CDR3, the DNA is TGTGCCAGCAGTGAAACCAGGGGAAACGGCTACACCTTC. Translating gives CASSETRGNGYTF.